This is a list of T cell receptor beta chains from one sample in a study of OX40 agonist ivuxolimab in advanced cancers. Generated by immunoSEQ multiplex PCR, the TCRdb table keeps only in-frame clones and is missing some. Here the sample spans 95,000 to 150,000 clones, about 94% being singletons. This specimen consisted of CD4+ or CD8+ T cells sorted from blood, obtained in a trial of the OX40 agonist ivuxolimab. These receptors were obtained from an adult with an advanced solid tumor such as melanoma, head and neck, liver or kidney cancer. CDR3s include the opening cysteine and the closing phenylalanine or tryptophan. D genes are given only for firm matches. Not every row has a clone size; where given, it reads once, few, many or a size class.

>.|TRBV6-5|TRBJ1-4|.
TGTGCCAGCAGTTACAGGCAGGAGGATGAAAAACTGTTTTTT
CASSYRQEDEKLFF
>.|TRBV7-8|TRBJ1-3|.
TGTGCCAGCAGCTTAGCTCTCTCTGGAAACACCATATATTTT
CASSLALSGNTIYF
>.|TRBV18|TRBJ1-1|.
TGTGCCAGCTCACTTATGATGAACACTGAAGCTTTCTTT
CASSLMMNTEAFF
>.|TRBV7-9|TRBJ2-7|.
TGTGCCAGCAGCTTAGATCAAGCGCTCATCTACCACGAGCAGTACTTC
CASSLDQALIYHEQYF
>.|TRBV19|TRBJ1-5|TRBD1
TGTGCCAGTAGTTCACAGGGGGCAAGCAATCAGCCCCAGCATTTT
CASSSQGASNQPQHF
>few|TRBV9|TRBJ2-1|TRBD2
TGTGCCAGCAGCGTACTAGCGGGAGCGGCCTACAATGAGCAGTTCTTC
CASSVLAGAAYNEQFF
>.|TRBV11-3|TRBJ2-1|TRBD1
TGTGCCAGCAGCTTTTCGGGACAGGGGGGGAACAATGAGCAGTTCTTC
CASSFSGQGGNNEQFF
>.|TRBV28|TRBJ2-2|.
TGTGCCAGCAGTTTGAGCGGTAGGAACACCGGGGAGCTGTTTTTT
CASSLSGRNTGELFF
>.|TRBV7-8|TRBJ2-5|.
TGTGCCAGCAGCTTAGCTGGGCGAGAGACCCAGTACTTC
CASSLAGRETQYF
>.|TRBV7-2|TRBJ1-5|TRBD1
TGTGCCAGCAGCTTCCAGACAGGGGGCTATCAGCCCCAGCATTTT
CASSFQTGGYQPQHF
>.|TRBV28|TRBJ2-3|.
TGTGCCAGCAGTTTAGGGACCAGCCCTTTCACAGATACGCAGTATTTT
CASSLGTSPFTDTQYF